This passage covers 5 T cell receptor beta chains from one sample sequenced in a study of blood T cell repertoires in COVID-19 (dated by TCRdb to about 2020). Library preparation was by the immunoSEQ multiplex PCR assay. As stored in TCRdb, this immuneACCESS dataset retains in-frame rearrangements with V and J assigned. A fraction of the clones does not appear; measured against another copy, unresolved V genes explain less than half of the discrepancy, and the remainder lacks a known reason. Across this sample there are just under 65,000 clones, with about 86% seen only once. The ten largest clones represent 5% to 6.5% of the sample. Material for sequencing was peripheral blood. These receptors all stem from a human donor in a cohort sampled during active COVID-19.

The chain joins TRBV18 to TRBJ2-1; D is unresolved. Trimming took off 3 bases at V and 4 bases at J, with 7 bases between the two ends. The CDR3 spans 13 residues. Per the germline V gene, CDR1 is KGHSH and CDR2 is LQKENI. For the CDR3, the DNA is TGTGCCAGCTCACCGAATCAGTACAATGAGCAGTTCTTC. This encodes CASSPNQYNEQFF.

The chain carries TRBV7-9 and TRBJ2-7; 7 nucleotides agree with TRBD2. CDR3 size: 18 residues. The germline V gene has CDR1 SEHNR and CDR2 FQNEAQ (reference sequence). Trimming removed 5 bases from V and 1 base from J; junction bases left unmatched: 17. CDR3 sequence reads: CASSPRGAGEGISYEQYF. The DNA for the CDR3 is TGTGCCAGCAGCCCACGCGGGGCGGGAGAGGGTATTTCCTACGAGCAGTACTTC.

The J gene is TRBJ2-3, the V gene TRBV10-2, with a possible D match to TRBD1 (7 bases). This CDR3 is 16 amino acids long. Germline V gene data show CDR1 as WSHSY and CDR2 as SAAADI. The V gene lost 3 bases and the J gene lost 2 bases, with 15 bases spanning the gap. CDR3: CASSDRGTESTDTQYF. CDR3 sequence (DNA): TGCGCCAGCAGTGATCGCGGGACAGAGTCCACAGATACGCAGTATTTT.

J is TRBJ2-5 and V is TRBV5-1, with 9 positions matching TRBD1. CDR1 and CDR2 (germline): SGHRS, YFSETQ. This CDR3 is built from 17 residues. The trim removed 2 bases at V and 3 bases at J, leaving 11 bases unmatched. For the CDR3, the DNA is TGCGCCAGCAGCTTTCTTCCCTGGGACAGGGTAAAAGAGACCCAGTACTTC. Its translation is CASSFLPWDRVKETQYF.

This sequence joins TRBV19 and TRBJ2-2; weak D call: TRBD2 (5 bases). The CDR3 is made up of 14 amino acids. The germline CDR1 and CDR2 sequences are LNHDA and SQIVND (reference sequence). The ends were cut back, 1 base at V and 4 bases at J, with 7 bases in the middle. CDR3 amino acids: CASSIAGLTGELFF. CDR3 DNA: TGTGCCAGTAGTATAGCTGGACTCACCGGGGAGCTGTTTTTT.